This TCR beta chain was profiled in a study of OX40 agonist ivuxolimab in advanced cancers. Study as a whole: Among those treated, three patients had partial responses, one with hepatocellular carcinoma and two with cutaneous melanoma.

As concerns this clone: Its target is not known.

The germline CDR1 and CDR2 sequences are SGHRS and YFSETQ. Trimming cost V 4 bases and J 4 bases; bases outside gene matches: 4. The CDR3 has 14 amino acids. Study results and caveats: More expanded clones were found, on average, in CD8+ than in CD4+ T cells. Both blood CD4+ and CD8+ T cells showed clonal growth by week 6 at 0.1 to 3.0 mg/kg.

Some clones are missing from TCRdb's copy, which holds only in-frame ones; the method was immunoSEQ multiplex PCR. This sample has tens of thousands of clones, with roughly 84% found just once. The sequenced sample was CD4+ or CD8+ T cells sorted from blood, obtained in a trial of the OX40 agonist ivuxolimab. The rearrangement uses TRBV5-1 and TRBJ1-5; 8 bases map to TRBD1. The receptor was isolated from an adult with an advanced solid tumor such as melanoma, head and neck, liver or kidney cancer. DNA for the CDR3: TGCGCCAGCAGCCCCACAGGGGGAAATCAGCCCCAGCATTTT. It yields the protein CASSPTGGNQPQHF. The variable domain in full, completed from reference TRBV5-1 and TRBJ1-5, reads KAGVTQTPRYLIKTRGQQVTLSCSPISGHRSVSWYQQTPGQGLQFLFEYFSETQRNKGNFPGRFSGRQFSNSRSEMNVSTLELGDSALYLCASSPTGGNQPQHFGDGTRLSIL.